This T cell receptor (beta chain) was recovered during a study of tumor and adjacent non-tumor tissue in lung cancer. About the research overall: Patients comprised about a dozen adenocarcinoma, a couple of squamous cell carcinoma and 1 small cell lung cancer.

This CDR3 is 15 amino acids long. Germline-derived CDR1 and CDR2 are MDHEN and SYDVKM. V shed 2 bases and J 11 bases; nucleotides not matched to a gene: 5. No cell sorting was done before RNA was extracted from the tissue. The normal lung tissue was taken more than 3 cm from the tumor edge. A modified ARM-PCR protocol with three rounds of nested PCR amplified TCRbeta. TCRdb re-called the multiplex PCR reads through MiXCR, storing one row per CDR3 protein. The sample holds about 86,000 distinct CDR3 sequences, 75% to 85% seen once. The chain is built from TRBV28 and TRBJ2-1, with TRBD2 identical over 14 bases. The receptor was derived from a woman in her forties or fifties with non-small cell lung cancer. The specimen was distant non-tumor lung tissue. This CDR3 reads CASSLGTSGSKQQFF. Here the CDR3 DNA reads TGTGCCAGCAGTTTAGGGACTAGCGGGAGCAAACAGCAGTTCTTC.